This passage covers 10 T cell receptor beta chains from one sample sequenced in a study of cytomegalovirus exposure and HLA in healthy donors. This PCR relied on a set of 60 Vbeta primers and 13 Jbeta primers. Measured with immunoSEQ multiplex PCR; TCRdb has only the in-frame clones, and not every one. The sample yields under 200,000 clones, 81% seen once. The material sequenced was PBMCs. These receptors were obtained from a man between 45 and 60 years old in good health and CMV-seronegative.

CDR3 nucleotide sequence: TGTGCCAGCAGCTCGGGACAGGGAGGTACCATATATTTT. Amino acid sequence: CASSSGQGGTIYF. The chain uses TRBV7-9 and TRBJ1-3; 9 bases fit TRBD1. Looked up from germline, CDR1 is SEHNR and CDR2 is FQNEAQ (reference sequence). The CDR3 runs to 13 residues. V lost 4 bases and J lost 10; bases outside the gene matches: 5. The full variable domain, rest sourced from reference TRBV7-9 and TRBJ1-3, is DTGVSQNPRHKITKRGQNVTFRCDPISEHNRLYWYRQTLGQGPEFLTYFQNEAQLEKSRLLSDRFSAERPKGSFSTLEIQRTEQGDSAMYLCASSSGQGGTIYFGEGSWLTVV.

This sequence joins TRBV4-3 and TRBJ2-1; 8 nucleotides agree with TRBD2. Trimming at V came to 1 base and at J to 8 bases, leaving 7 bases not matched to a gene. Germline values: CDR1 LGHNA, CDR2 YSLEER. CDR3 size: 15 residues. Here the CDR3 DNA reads TGCGCCAGCAGCCAAGGGACTAGCTTGGGGGATGAGCAGTTCTTC. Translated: CASSQGTSLGDEQFF.

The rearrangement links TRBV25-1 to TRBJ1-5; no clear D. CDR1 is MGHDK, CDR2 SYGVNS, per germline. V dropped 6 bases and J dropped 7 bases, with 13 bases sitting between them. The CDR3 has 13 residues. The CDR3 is CASSDLEAQPQHF. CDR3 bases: TGTGCCAGCAGCGACTTGGAGGCACAGCCCCAGCATTTT.

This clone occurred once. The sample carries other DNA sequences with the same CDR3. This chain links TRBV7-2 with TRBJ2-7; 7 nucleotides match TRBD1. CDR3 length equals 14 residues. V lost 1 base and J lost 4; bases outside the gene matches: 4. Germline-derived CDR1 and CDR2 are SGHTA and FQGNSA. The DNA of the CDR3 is TGTGCCAGCAGCTTAGGAGGGGGCGGATACGAGCAGTACTTC. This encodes CASSLGGGGYEQYF.

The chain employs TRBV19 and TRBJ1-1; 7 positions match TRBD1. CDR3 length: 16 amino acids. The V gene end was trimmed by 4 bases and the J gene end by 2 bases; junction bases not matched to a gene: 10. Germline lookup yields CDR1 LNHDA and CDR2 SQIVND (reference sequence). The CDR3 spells CASSKRQGSVNTEAFF. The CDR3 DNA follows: TGTGCCAGTAGTAAAAGACAGGGATCGGTCAACACTGAAGCTTTCTTT.

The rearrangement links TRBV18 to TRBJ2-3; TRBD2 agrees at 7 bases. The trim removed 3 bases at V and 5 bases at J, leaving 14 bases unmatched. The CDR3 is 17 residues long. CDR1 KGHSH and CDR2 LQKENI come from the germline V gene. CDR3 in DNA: TGTGCCAGCTCACCCCCGGGACTACCCGCGGGGCTAGATACGCAGTATTTT. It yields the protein CASSPPGLPAGLDTQYF.

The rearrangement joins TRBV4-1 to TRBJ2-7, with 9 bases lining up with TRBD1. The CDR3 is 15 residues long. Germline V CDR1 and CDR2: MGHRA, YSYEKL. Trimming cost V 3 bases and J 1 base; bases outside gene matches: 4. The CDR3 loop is CASSQPGQGSYEQYF. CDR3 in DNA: TGCGCCAGCAGCCAGCCGGGACAGGGATCCTACGAGCAGTACTTC.

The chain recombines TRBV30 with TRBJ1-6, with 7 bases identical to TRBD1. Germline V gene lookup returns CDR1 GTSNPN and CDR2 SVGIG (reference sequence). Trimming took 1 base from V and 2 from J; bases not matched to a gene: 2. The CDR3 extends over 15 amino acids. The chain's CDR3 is CAWSEGAPYNSPLHF. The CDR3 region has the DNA TGTGCCTGGAGTGAGGGGGCCCCCTATAATTCACCCCTCCACTTT.

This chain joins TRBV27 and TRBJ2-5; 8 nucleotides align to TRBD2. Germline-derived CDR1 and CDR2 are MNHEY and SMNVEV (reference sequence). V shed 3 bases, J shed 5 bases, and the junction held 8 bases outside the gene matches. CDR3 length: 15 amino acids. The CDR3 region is CASSFGGGPWETQYF. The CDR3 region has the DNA TGTGCCAGCAGTTTTGGCGGGGGGCCGTGGGAGACCCAGTACTTC.

This chain's CDR3 is CASSYASSGAYEQYF. For the CDR3, the DNA is TGTGCCAGCAGTTACGCCTCCTCGGGGGCCTACGAGCAGTACTTC. The chain couples TRBV6-5 to TRBJ2-7; a possible D gene is TRBD2 (6 bases). Trimming took off 2 bases at V and 2 bases at J, with 13 bases between the two ends. CDR1 and CDR2 from the germline V gene are MNHEY and SVGAGI. The CDR3 is made up of 15 amino acids.